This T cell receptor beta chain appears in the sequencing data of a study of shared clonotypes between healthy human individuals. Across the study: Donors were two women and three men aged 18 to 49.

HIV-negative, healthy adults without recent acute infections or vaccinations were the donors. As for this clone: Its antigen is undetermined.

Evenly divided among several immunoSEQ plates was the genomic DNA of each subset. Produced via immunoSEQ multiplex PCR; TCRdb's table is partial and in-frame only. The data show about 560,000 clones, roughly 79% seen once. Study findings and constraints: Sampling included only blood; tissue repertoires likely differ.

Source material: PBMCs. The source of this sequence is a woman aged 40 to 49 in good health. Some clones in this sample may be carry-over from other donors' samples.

The CDR3: CASSEGQIWGFFSEAFF. Written as DNA, the CDR3 is TGCGCCAGCAGTGAGGGACAAATCTGGGGTTTTTTTTCTGAAGCTTTCTTT. V is TRBV10-1 and J is TRBJ1-1; TRBD1 might be the D (5 bases). The CDR3 covers 17 residues. V lost 2 bases to trimming and J lost 6 bases, with 22 bases between them. Germline V lookup: CDR1 WNHNN, CDR2 SYGVQD (reference sequence).